The next 29 T cell receptor beta chains were all read from a single sample in a study of blood T cell repertoires in COVID-19. Profiled with immunoSEQ multiplex PCR; TCRdb holds only in-frame clones, not every one. The sample holds roughly 150,000 clones, approximately 88% seen once. The specimen was peripheral blood. Receptors originate from a human donor in a cohort sampled during active COVID-19.

The genes are TRBV19 and TRBJ2-1, with 8 nucleotides matching TRBD1. With 5 bases clipped from V and 0 bases from J, the junction kept 6 bases outside the gene matches. Germline loops: CDR1 LNHDA, CDR2 SQIVND (reference sequence). This CDR3 has 16 amino acids. The CDR3 region is CASSPRQGSSYNEQFF. Here the CDR3 DNA reads TGTGCCAGTAGTCCGCGACAGGGGAGCTCCTACAATGAGCAGTTCTTC.

The rearrangement links TRBV2 to TRBJ1-1; TRBD1 might be the D (5 bases). The V end lost 2 bases, the J end lost 5 bases, and 6 bases lay between the germline ends. Germline V gives CDR1 SNHLY, CDR2 FYNNEI. The CDR3 totals 12 residues. The CDR3 DNA reads as TGTGCCAGCAGTGAAAGGGGAACTGAAGCTTTCTTT. It encodes CASSERGTEAFF.

The chain uses TRBV7-8 and TRBJ2-3; D gene uncertain. V was shortened by 5 bases and J by 4 bases, with 7 bases between the two germline ends. Germline V gene lookup returns CDR1 SGHVS and CDR2 FQNEAQ. This CDR3 comprises 12 residues. The CDR3 bases are TGTGCCAGCAGCCCTCTTTCAGATACGCAGTATTTT. It translates to CASSPLSDTQYF.

This chain uses TRBV3-1 (or the pseudogene TRBV3-2) with TRBJ1-4, with TRBD1 matching over 10 bases. The CDR3 is made up of 16 amino acids. V lost 5 bases to trimming and J lost 7 bases; unmatched junction nucleotides: 10. Germline V gene data show CDR1 as LGHDT and CDR2 as YNNKEL (reference sequence). The CDR3 sequence is CASSNKDRGRGEKLFF. The CDR3 DNA reads TGTGCCAGCAGCAACAAGGACAGGGGGAGGGGTGAAAAACTGTTTTTT.

This chain links TRBV15 with TRBJ2-1; D is uncertain. This CDR3 has 15 residues. Trimming took off 2 bases at V and 3 bases at J, with 11 bases between the two ends. Germline V gene lookup returns CDR1 LNHNV and CDR2 YYDKDF (reference sequence). CDR3 sequence (DNA): TGTGCCACCAGCAGAAATCAGGAATACTACAATGAGCAGTTCTTC. It translates to CATSRNQEYYNEQFF.

The rearrangement joins TRBV6-2 or TRBV6-3 to TRBJ1-1; no clear D gene. Per germline, CDR1 MNHEY and CDR2 SVGEGT. The CDR3 is made up of 14 amino acids. Deletions cut 2 bases from V and 0 bases from J, with 7 bases between. The CDR3 sequence is CASSYGLMNTEAFF. CDR3 in DNA: TGTGCCAGCAGTTACGGGCTTATGAACACTGAAGCTTTCTTT.

Written as DNA, the CDR3 is TGTGCCACCAGCAGACCTCGGGACAGGGGGTACGAGCAGTACTTC. This encodes CATSRPRDRGYEQYF. The rearrangement joins TRBV15 to TRBJ2-7, with 11 nucleotides matching TRBD1. The germline gives CDR1 LNHNV, CDR2 YYDKDF (reference sequence). The CDR3 length is 15 residues. The trim removed 2 bases at V and 4 bases at J, leaving 4 bases unmatched.

The V call is TRBV7-9, the J call TRBJ2-7, with TRBD2 matching over 7 bases. V shed 1 base, J shed 3 bases, and the junction held 3 bases outside the gene matches. The CDR3 loop spans 14 amino acids. Germline assignment: CDR1 SEHNR and CDR2 FQNEAQ (reference sequence). The CDR3 DNA follows: TGTGCCAGCAGCTTAGACGGGGGGAGCTACGAGCAGTACTTC. Protein: CASSLDGGSYEQYF.

This chain links TRBV12-3 or TRBV12-4 with TRBJ1-3; D unresolved. The CDR3 consists of 11 residues. V lost 7 bases and J 7 bases, leaving 8 bases between the germline ends. The CDR3 bases are TGTGCCAGCAACCTCCAGAACACCATATATTTT. This translates into CASNLQNTIYF.

The V and J genes are TRBV14 and TRBJ2-1; D remains ambiguous. From germline, CDR1 is SGHDN and CDR2 FVKESK. The CDR3 has 16 residues. Between the trimmed V and J ends, which lost 0 bases and 0 bases, there was a span of 9 bases. CDR3 protein: CASSQERFSSYNEQFF. The CDR3 nucleotides are TGTGCCAGCAGCCAAGAGAGGTTCAGCTCCTACAATGAGCAGTTCTTC.

The V gene is TRBV12-5, the J gene TRBJ2-1; the D is unclear. CDR1 LGHNT and CDR2 FRNRAP come from the germline V gene. The CDR3 length is 13 residues. V was shortened by 3 bases and J by 6 bases, with 9 bases between the two germline ends. CDR3 loop: CASGLGGRNEQFF. CDR3 sequence (DNA): TGTGCTAGTGGTTTAGGTGGGCGCAATGAGCAGTTCTTC.

The J gene is TRBJ1-3, the V gene TRBV21-1. TRBV21-1 has pseudogene status. CDR3 size: 17 residues. The CDR3 DNA is TGTGCCAGCAGCAAACGGAGGAGGGAGGGCTCTGGAAACACCATATATTTT. Protein: CASSKRRREGSGNTIYF.

The chain carries TRBV5-4 and TRBJ2-2; 8 nucleotides line up with TRBD1. The CDR3 totals 16 residues. Germline V gene lookup returns CDR1 SGHNT and CDR2 YYREEE (reference sequence). V lost 4 bases and J lost 2; bases outside the gene matches: 7. CDR3 sequence reads: CASSLPGGRNTGELFF. CDR3 in DNA: TGTGCCAGCAGCCTCCCAGGGGGCCGAAACACCGGGGAGCTGTTTTTT.

J is TRBJ2-1 and V is TRBV2; 7 bases agree with TRBD2. This CDR3 region has 14 residues. Germline CDR1 is SNHLY and CDR2 is FYNNEI. The ends lost 5 bases at V and 5 bases at J; junction bases unmatched: 6. Here the CDR3 DNA reads TGTGCCAGCAGTCTGAGCGGGGTTCACAATGAGCAGTTCTTC. Translated: CASSLSGVHNEQFF.

The chain recombines TRBV3-1 (or the pseudogene TRBV3-2) with TRBJ1-1; D remains unclear. The germline CDR1 and CDR2 sequences are LGHDT and YNNKEL (reference sequence). This CDR3 has 13 amino acids. Trimming took 6 bases from V and 6 from J, leaving 14 bases between them. The CDR3: CASSYLRGAEAFF. The CDR3 nucleotides read TGTGCCAGCAGTTACCTTAGAGGCGCTGAAGCTTTCTTT.

This rearrangement joins TRBV20-1 to TRBJ1-1; the match to TRBD1 covers 8 bases. This CDR3 has 13 amino acids. V lost 3 bases and J lost 6; bases outside the gene matches: 6. Germline assignment: CDR1 DFQATT and CDR2 SNEGSKA (reference sequence). Here the CDR3 DNA reads TGCAGTGCTAGTCCCAGGGGGCGTTCTGAAGCTTTCTTT. The encoded protein is CSASPRGRSEAFF.

Remarks on this clone: Other DNA sequences within the sample encode an identical CDR3. The genes are TRBV5-1 and TRBJ1-4; D might be TRBD1 (5 bases). In germline, CDR1 is SGHRS, CDR2 YFSETQ. The CDR3 sequence is 14 residues long. V shed 2 bases and J shed 4 bases, with 9 bases lying between them. The DNA of the CDR3 is TGCGCCAGCAGCTTCGGGGGAAGTAATGAAAAACTGTTTTTT. It specifies CASSFGGSNEKLFF.

The rearrangement uses TRBV7-9 and TRBJ1-2; 10 bases align to TRBD1. V shed 5 bases and J 0 bases; nucleotides not matched to a gene: 9. The CDR3 is 17 amino acids. Germline CDR1 and CDR2: SEHNR and FQNEAQ (reference sequence). The CDR3 protein is CASSGWDRGSPNYGYTF. CDR3 nucleotide sequence: TGTGCCAGCAGCGGGTGGGACAGGGGCTCTCCTAACTATGGCTACACCTTC. The full variable domain, its missing parts supplied by reference TRBV7-9 and TRBJ1-2, is DTGVSQNPRHKITKRGQNVTFRCDPISEHNRLYWYRQTLGQGPEFLTYFQNEAQLEKSRLLSDRFSAERPKGSFSTLEIQRTEQGDSAMYLCASSGWDRGSPNYGYTFGSGTRLTVV.

This clone was observed once. The chain carries TRBV4-1 and TRBJ2-1, with TRBD1 matching 10 bases. V shed 4 bases and J 7 bases; nucleotides not matched to a gene: 13. The germline V gene encodes CDR1 MGHRA and CDR2 YSYEKL. The CDR3 consists of 17 residues. The CDR3 sequence is CASSLSPGTGAGNEQFF. CDR3 coding DNA: TGCGCCAGCAGCCTTTCCCCCGGGACAGGGGCCGGGAATGAGCAGTTCTTC.

The chain links TRBV2 to TRBJ2-7, with D tentatively TRBD1 (6 bases). CDR1 and CDR2 from the germline V gene are SNHLY and FYNNEI. Trimming took off 7 bases at V and 3 bases at J, with 10 bases between the two ends. The CDR3 consists of 12 residues. CDR3 sequence reads: CASTTTGYEQYF. The CDR3 DNA is TGTGCCAGCACTACGACAGGCTACGAGCAGTACTTC. Drawing the rest from reference TRBV2 and TRBJ2-7, the complete variable domain is EPEVTQTPSHQVTQMGQEVILRCVPISNHLYFYWYRQILGQKVEFLVSFYNNEISEKSEIFDDQFSVERPDGSNFTLKIRSTKLEDSAMYFCASTTTGYEQYFGPGTRLTVT.

The V gene is TRBV5-1, the J gene TRBJ1-2; no firm D call. The CDR3 sequence is 13 residues long. CDR1 is SGHRS, CDR2 YFSETQ, per germline. V shed 2 bases and J shed 4 bases, with 9 bases lying between them. In DNA, the CDR3 is TGCGCCAGCAGCTTTGAGGGCCCCTATGGCTACACCTTC. As protein: CASSFEGPYGYTF.

The sample holds one count of this clone. This rearrangement joins TRBV7-9 to TRBJ1-4, with D perhaps matching TRBD1 (6 bases). The CDR3 spans 15 residues. Trimming took off 1 base at V and 8 bases at J, with 14 bases between the two ends. Germline CDR1 and CDR2: SEHNR and FQNEAQ (reference sequence). Here the CDR3 reads CASSLGQQGREKLFF. The DNA for the CDR3 is TGTGCCAGCAGCTTAGGACAACAGGGCAGAGAAAAACTGTTTTTT.

The chain links TRBV3-1 (or the pseudogene TRBV3-2) to TRBJ2-7; the D gene is possibly TRBD1 (5 bases). The CDR3 consists of 13 residues. V lost 4 bases, J lost 5 bases, and 12 bases lay in between. Germline assignment: CDR1 LGHDT and CDR2 YNNKEL (reference sequence). This CDR3 reads CASSPDSRHEQYF. CDR3 bases: TGTGCCAGCAGCCCCGACAGTCGCCACGAGCAGTACTTC.

V and J are TRBV6-5 and TRBJ2-7; TRBD1 matches 11 bases. The V segment lost 4 bases and the J segment 4 bases; nucleotides outside the gene matches: 6. CDR3 length: 15 amino acids. Germline V gene data show CDR1 as MNHEY and CDR2 as SVGAGI. The CDR3 region has the DNA TGTGCCAGCAGTTCGACTGGACAGGGGGCGTACGAGCAGTACTTC. It yields the protein CASSSTGQGAYEQYF.

The chain uses TRBV7-2 and TRBJ1-2; possible D gene TRBD1, 6 bases. The CDR3 length is 14 residues. CDR1 and CDR2 from the germline V gene are SGHTA and FQGNSA. V shed 2 bases and J shed 4 bases, with 11 bases lying between them. CDR3 region: CASSLPPGAYGYTF. CDR3 nucleotides: TGTGCCAGCAGCTTACCTCCAGGGGCCTATGGCTACACCTTC.

This chain links TRBV19 with TRBJ2-2, with D maybe TRBD1 (5 bases). The CDR3 has 17 amino acids. Trimming took off 6 bases at V and 7 bases at J, with 24 bases between the two ends. The germline V gene has CDR1 LNHDA and CDR2 SQIVND (reference sequence). The CDR3: CASRPTPGSSLGGELFF. DNA of the CDR3: TGTGCCAGTAGACCCACTCCAGGGTCATCATTAGGCGGGGAGCTGTTTTTT.

J is TRBJ2-2 and V is TRBV6-5; the D gene is possibly TRBD2 (5 bases). Germline V gene sequence: CDR1 MNHEY, CDR2 SVGAGI. V lost 10 bases and J lost 4, with 13 bases in between. The CDR3 is made up of 13 amino acids. Written as DNA, the CDR3 is TGTGCCATCCTCAAGGGAGCCACCGGGGAGCTGTTTTTT. Protein sequence: CAILKGATGELFF.

This clone has only one observation. The rearrangement uses TRBV10-2 and TRBJ2-5; possibly TRBD2 for D (6 bases). Germline values: CDR1 WSHSY, CDR2 SAAADI. The CDR3 totals 14 residues. Trimming took off 6 bases at V and 1 base at J, with 12 bases between the two ends. CDR3 nucleotides: TGCGCCAGCAGAGAGAGGCGGGGCCAAGAGACCCAGTACTTC. Its translation is CASRERRGQETQYF.

This chain joins TRBV9 and TRBJ1-2; TRBD1 is a possible D gene (6 bases). The CDR3 sequence is 17 residues long. Germline CDR1 reads SGDLS; CDR2 reads YYNGEE. Trimming took 3 bases from V and 3 from J, leaving 21 bases between them. The CDR3 DNA reads TGTGCCAGCAGCGCAAACCCCCGGGACACACGGCACTATGGCTACACCTTC. Residues: CASSANPRDTRHYGYTF.